This T cell receptor beta chain was identified during a study of T cells after yellow fever vaccination. This CDR3 has 14 amino acids. V lost 2 bases to trimming and J lost 7 bases; unmatched junction nucleotides: 3. In germline, CDR1 is SGHRS, CDR2 YFSETQ. TCRdb used MiXCR to reprocess the 5' RACE reads, holding one entry per CDR3 protein. The sample records some 260,000 distinct CDR3 sequences, roughly 4.8% being singletons. The clonotype originates from a man aged 18-30 years who received the YFV17D yellow fever vaccine. The source material was CD4+ T cells sorted from PBMCs, sampled on the day of the yellow fever booster vaccination. V gene TRBV5-1 combines with J gene TRBJ2-2; TRBD1 matches 9 bases. Written as DNA, the CDR3 is TGCGCCAGCAGCTTCGGGACAGGGTTCGGGGAGCTGTTTTTT. This sequence encodes CASSFGTGFGELFF.